This entry describes one T cell receptor (beta chain). The data were obtained in a study of blood T cell repertoires in COVID-19. The wider study: The United States, Italy and Spain supplied acute and convalescent COVID-19 samples. PBMCs, B-cell-depleted T cells, or T cells were the source of the cDNA or gDNA that made up the material.

Original analysis: Counts of nucleated cells, estimated from reference gene primer amplification, were obtained. The table came from immunoSEQ multiplex PCR; TCRdb's copy has only in-frame clones and leaves some out. D and trimming come from the DNA, and the V and J calls and clone size come from that table. The sample has 120,000 or so clones; 75% to 90% are singletons. The germline gives CDR1 MNHEY, CDR2 SVGAGI. There are 14 residues in the CDR3. V was clipped by 5 bases and J by 5 bases, with 13 bases between them. The sequenced material came from peripheral blood. The receptor comes from a man between 65 and 85 years old with active or convalescent COVID-19. The chain joins TRBV6-5 to TRBJ1-5; D may be TRBD1 (5 bases). In DNA, the CDR3 is TGTGCCAGCAGTCGACAGAGATCTGATCAGCCCCAGCATTTT. This codes for CASSRQRSDQPQHF.